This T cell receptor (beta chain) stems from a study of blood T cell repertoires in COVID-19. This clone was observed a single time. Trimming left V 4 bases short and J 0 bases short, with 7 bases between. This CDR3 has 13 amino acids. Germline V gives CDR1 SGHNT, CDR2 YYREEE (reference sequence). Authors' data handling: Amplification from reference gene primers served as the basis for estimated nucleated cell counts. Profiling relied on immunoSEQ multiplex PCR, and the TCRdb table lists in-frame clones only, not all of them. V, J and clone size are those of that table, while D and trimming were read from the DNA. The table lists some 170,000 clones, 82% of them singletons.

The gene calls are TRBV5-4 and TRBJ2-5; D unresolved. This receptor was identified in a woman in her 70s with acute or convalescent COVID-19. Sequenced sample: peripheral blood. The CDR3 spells CASSTRDQETQYF. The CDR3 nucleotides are TGTGCCAGCAGCACCCGGGACCAAGAGACCCAGTACTTC.